This T cell receptor (beta chain) was recorded in a study of immune heterogeneity within non-small cell lung tumors. This clonotype was observed at least ten times. Using 32 V and 13 J primers, multiplex PCR amplified TCR beta CDR3. TCRdb redid the calling of the multiplex PCR reads with MiXCR, one entry per CDR3 protein. Of approximately 15,000 distinct CDR3 sequences listed, around 28% are singletons. Trimming took off 6 bases at V and 2 bases at J, with 11 bases between the two ends. CDR1 DFQATT and CDR2 SNEGSKA come from the germline V gene (reference sequence). The CDR3 has 13 residues. As template, the study used bulk tumor genomic DNA at 600 ng per sample. Every primary tumor yielded several biopsies, spaced far apart, that were taken during surgery. Curative surgery was undertaken by patients, who had untreated, newly diagnosed non-small cell lung cancer.

Sequenced: lung tumor tissue. This clonotype was sampled from a middle-aged man with non-small cell lung cancer. The rearrangement uses TRBV20-1 and TRBJ2-1, with D perhaps matching TRBD1 or TRBD2 (6 bases each). The CDR3 coding sequence is TGCAGTGCGCCGGGGGCGGCCTACAATGAGCAGTTCTTC. Amino acid sequence: CSAPGAAYNEQFF.